The 6 T cell receptor beta chains below all came from one sample that was sequenced in a study of blood T cell repertoires in COVID-19. The method was immunoSEQ multiplex PCR; TCRdb's version includes in-frame clones alone and lacks a portion of them. The repertoire consists of around 99,000 clones, with 60% to 85% occurring once and the leading ten covering approximately 4.5%. What was sequenced was peripheral blood. The receptors derive from a man between 65 and 79 years old with acute or convalescent COVID-19.

This sequence joins TRBV19 and TRBJ1-2; tentative D call: TRBD1 (6 bases). Trimming left V 1 base short and J 0 bases short, with 9 bases between. The CDR3 is 15 residues long. From germline, CDR1 is LNHDA and CDR2 SQIVND (reference sequence). CDR3 amino acids: CASSIVRDTNYGYTF. CDR3 in DNA: TGTGCCAGTAGTATAGTCCGGGACACTAACTATGGCTACACCTTC.

V usage is TRBV5-1 and J usage is TRBJ1-4; D gene unclear. Trimming removed 4 bases from V and 6 bases from J, with 13 bases in between. CDR1 and CDR2 (germline): SGHRS, YFSETQ. This CDR3 spans 14 amino acids. CDR3 sequence: CASSPLVRDEKLFF. CDR3 sequence (DNA): TGCGCCAGCAGCCCGCTCGTCCGGGATGAAAAACTGTTTTTT.

The chain couples TRBV12-3 or TRBV12-4 to TRBJ2-3, with D maybe TRBD1 (6 bases). With 6 bases removed from V and 3 bases from J, the gap between germline ends came to 10 bases. This CDR3 comprises 13 residues. Here the CDR3 reads CASSDGQTDTQYF. The DNA for the CDR3 is TGTGCCAGCAGCGACGGACAGACAGATACGCAGTATTTT.

The V gene is TRBV9, the J gene TRBJ2-2, with 7 positions matching TRBD1. V was pared by 1 base and J by 3 bases, with 3 bases of the junction left unmatched. Germline loops: CDR1 SGDLS, CDR2 YYNGEE. The CDR3 extends over 15 amino acids. The chain's CDR3 is CASSVKGAHTGELFF. The DNA of the CDR3 is TGTGCCAGCAGCGTAAAGGGGGCTCACACCGGGGAGCTGTTTTTT.

This chain joins TRBV9 and TRBJ1-2, with a weak D call TRBD1 (6 bases). Germline assignment: CDR1 SGDLS and CDR2 YYNGEE. The CDR3 is 13 amino acids. Between the trimmed V and J ends, which lost 3 bases and 4 bases, there was a span of 10 bases. In nucleotides, the CDR3 is TGTGCCAGCAGCGACGACAGGTCCTATGGCTACACCTTC. Its protein product is CASSDDRSYGYTF.

This clone was observed a few times. J is TRBJ2-5 and V is TRBV12-3 or TRBV12-4, with a weak D call TRBD2 (5 bases). Trimming shortened V by 5 bases and J by 4 bases, and 11 bases separated the two germline ends. The CDR3 contains 13 residues. Here the CDR3 reads CASSPPGVETQYF. The CDR3 DNA sequence: TGTGCCAGCAGTCCCCCCGGGGTAGAGACCCAGTACTTC.